This TCR beta chain originates from a study of cytomegalovirus exposure and HLA in healthy donors. General study findings and limits: A later analysis, which compared TCR beta chains of equal frequency, found the HLA-associated ones more clonally expanded.

On this clone itself: The antigen remains undetermined.

The ends were cut back, 2 bases at V and 3 bases at J, with 14 bases in the middle. CDR3 length: 15 residues. Germline CDR1 reads LNHDA; CDR2 reads SQIVND (reference sequence). Use of 60 Vbeta and 13 Jbeta primers characterized the PCR. Sequenced by immunoSEQ multiplex PCR; TCRdb stores in-frame clones only, minus some. The sample carries about 160,000 clones, approximately 78% recorded once. Sequencing used PBMCs. The sequence derives from a woman aged 40 to 55 in good health and CMV-seronegative. This chain connects TRBV19 to TRBJ2-7, with D possibly matching TRBD1 (6 bases). DNA for the CDR3: TGTGCCAGTAGTATAATAGGGCAGGGGATCTACGAGCAGTACTTC. Its protein product is CASSIIGQGIYEQYF.